This T cell receptor (beta chain) came from a study of blood T cell repertoires in COVID-19. At the level of the study: Both acute and convalescent COVID-19 samples were obtained from the United States, Italy and Spain. Nucleic acid was either cDNA or gDNA, and it came from T cells, B-cell-depleted T cells, or PBMCs.

In the authors' methods: Amplifying reference gene primers gave estimates of nucleated cell counts. Produced via immunoSEQ multiplex PCR; TCRdb's table is partial and in-frame only. From that table come the V and J calls and clone size; the DNA was used to work out D and trimming. The table records about 55,000 clones, almost 85% of them present only once. Trimming left V 2 bases short and J 0 bases short, with 7 bases between. The CDR3 has 15 residues. Germline V gives CDR1 SGHAT, CDR2 FQNNGV. The chain uses TRBV11-2 and TRBJ1-4, with D unresolved. The sample taken for sequencing was peripheral blood. This TCR came from a human donor in a cohort sampled during active COVID-19. CDR3 nucleotide sequence: TGTGCCAGCAGCTTAAACTCCGCAACTAATGAAAAACTGTTTTTT. Translating it yields CASSLNSATNEKLFF.